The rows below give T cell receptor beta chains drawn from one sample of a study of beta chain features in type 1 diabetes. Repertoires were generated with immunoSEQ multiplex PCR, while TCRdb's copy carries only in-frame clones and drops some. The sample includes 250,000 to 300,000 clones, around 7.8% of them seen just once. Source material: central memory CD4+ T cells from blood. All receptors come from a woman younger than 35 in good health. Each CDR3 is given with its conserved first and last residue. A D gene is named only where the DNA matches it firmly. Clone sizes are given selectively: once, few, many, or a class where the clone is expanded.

CASSLLEGNKLNSPLHF	TGTGCCAGCAGCCTCCTGGAGGGGAATAAACTTAATTCACCCCTCCACTTT	NA	NA	TRBV5-8	TRBJ1-6
CASSYKWGDKPQHF	TGTGCCAGCAGTTACAAGTGGGGGGATAAGCCCCAGCATTTT	NA	NA	TRBV6-5	TRBJ1-5
CASSPGFPNTGELFF	TGTGCCAGCTCACCGGGTTTCCCGAACACCGGGGAGCTGTTTTTT	NA	NA	TRBV18	TRBJ2-2
CASSLDGARTDMRYTF	TGTGCCAGCAGCTTGGACGGGGCCCGCACCGATATGCGGTACACCTTC	NA	NA	TRBV5-4	TRBJ1-2
CASRLGQSHTEAFF	TGTGCCAGCAGACTGGGACAGTCCCACACTGAAGCTTTCTTT	NA	TRBD1	TRBV27	TRBJ1-1
CASSSTHNYGYTF	TGTGCCAGCAGCTCGACACATAACTATGGCTACACCTTC	NA	NA	TRBV9	TRBJ1-2
CASSYSARGTEAFF	TGTGCCAGCAGTTACTCGGCCAGGGGGACTGAAGCTTTCTTT	few	TRBD1	TRBV6-5	TRBJ1-1
CASSLGIATAEQFF	TGTGCCAGCAGCTTGGGGATCGCCACTGCGGAGCAGTTCTTC	few	NA	TRBV5-4	TRBJ2-1
CASSLRQGENQPQHF	TGTGCCAGCAGTTTAAGACAGGGGGAGAATCAGCCCCAGCATTTT	NA	TRBD1	TRBV28	TRBJ1-5
CATSRVDRAQPQHF	TGTGCCACCAGCAGAGTGGACAGGGCTCAGCCCCAGCATTTT	NA	TRBD1	TRBV15	TRBJ1-5
CASSLEDLREAFF	TGCGCCAGCAGCTTGGAAGATTTAAGGGAAGCTTTCTTT	NA	NA	TRBV5-1	TRBJ1-1
CASSVRDIDYNEQFF	TGTGCCAGCAGTGTTCGGGACATAGACTACAATGAGCAGTTCTTC	NA	NA	TRBV6-5	TRBJ2-1
CAISESDWDRVF	TGTGCCATCAGTGAGTCGGACTGGGATAGGGTCTTC	many	NA	TRBV10-3	TRBJ2-1
CASRRAGAPDTIYF	TGTGCCAGCAGACGAGCTGGCGCTCCGGACACCATATATTTT	NA	NA	TRBV5-5	TRBJ1-3